The T cell receptor (beta chain) described here comes from a study of hypomethylating agent response in myelodysplastic syndrome. Study at large: Non-responders met neither complete response nor hematologic improvement criteria, which defined response.

Under the authors' procedure: Roughly 1.8% of fewer than 200,000 clonotypes matched previously reported viral-epitope-specific VDJdb entries. Generated by immunoSEQ multiplex PCR, the TCRdb table keeps only in-frame clones and is missing some. That table supplies the V and J calls and clone size; D and trimming were determined from the DNA. Of around 6,600 clones in the sample, 70% to 85% were seen once. The CDR3 runs to 16 residues. Germline loops: CDR1 SGHDN, CDR2 FVKESK. V lost 1 base, J lost 0 bases, and 7 bases lay in between. T-cell subsets were not sorted; bulk bone marrow was analyzed. The source is a human donor with myelodysplastic syndrome. V is TRBV14 and J is TRBJ1-6; D call uncertain. Here the sequenced sample was bone marrow, taken before or after starting hypomethylating agent treatment for myelodysplastic syndrome (not recorded which). In DNA form, the CDR3 reads TGTGCCAGCAGCCAAGGGTCTAGCTCCTATAATTCACCCCTCCACTTT. It is translated as CASSQGSSSYNSPLHF.